A selection of T cell receptor beta chains follows, all from one sample in a study of blood T cell repertoires in COVID-19. The assay was immunoSEQ multiplex PCR, and TCRdb's table has in-frame clones only and misses some. Among approximately 280,000 clones listed, just under 90% were seen once. The sample comprised PBMCs or T cells enriched from blood (not recorded which). Receptor source: a woman aged 60 to 75 who had recovered from COVID-19. Each CDR3 is given with its conserved first and last residue. The order of the fields is clone size, V gene, D gene, J gene, CDR3 DNA, CDR3 protein. The D gene is left open where the match is weak. Clone size is stated in some rows and not others, as once, few, many or a class when expanded.

abundance: once; v_gene: TRBV30; d_gene: .; j_gene: TRBJ1-1; CDR3nt: TGTGCCTGGAGTCCATCCATGAACACTGAAGCTTTCTTT; CDR3aa: CAWSPSMNTEAFF
abundance: .; v_gene: TRBV5-1; d_gene: .; j_gene: TRBJ1-4; CDR3nt: TGCGCCAGCAGCTTACAGGGCCGGAATGAAAAACTGTTTTTT; CDR3aa: CASSLQGRNEKLFF
abundance: .; v_gene: TRBV20-1; d_gene: .; j_gene: TRBJ2-7; CDR3nt: TGCAGTGCTAGGAACGGGTACGAGCAGTACTTC; CDR3aa: CSARNGYEQYF
abundance: .; v_gene: TRBV19; d_gene: .; j_gene: TRBJ1-6; CDR3nt: TGTGCCAGTAAGCCAAGGACACCTAATTCACCCCTCCACTTT; CDR3aa: CASKPRTPNSPLHF
abundance: .; v_gene: TRBV7-9; d_gene: .; j_gene: TRBJ2-3; CDR3nt: TGTGCCAGCAGCGACTCCAGGGGCGCAGATACGCAGTATTTT; CDR3aa: CASSDSRGADTQYF
abundance: .; v_gene: TRBV19; d_gene: .; j_gene: TRBJ2-5; CDR3nt: TGTGCCAGTAACCGGTACGGGGTTCAAGAGACCCAGTACTTC; CDR3aa: CASNRYGVQETQYF
abundance: .; v_gene: TRBV23-1; d_gene: TRBD1; j_gene: TRBJ2-7; CDR3nt: TGCGCCAGCAGTCAAAACGGGACAGGGGGAGGAGGCGAGCAGTACTTC; CDR3aa: CASSQNGTGGGGEQYF
abundance: .; v_gene: TRBV5-1; d_gene: TRBD1; j_gene: TRBJ1-3; CDR3nt: TGCGCCAGCAGTCGTTCCACAGGGGCTGATGGAAACACCATATATTTT; CDR3aa: CASSRSTGADGNTIYF
abundance: .; v_gene: TRBV13; d_gene: TRBD1; j_gene: TRBJ2-7; CDR3nt: TGTGCCAGCAGCATAACGACAGGGGGCAACCCCTACGAGCAGTACTTC; CDR3aa: CASSITTGGNPYEQYF
abundance: .; v_gene: TRBV5-1; d_gene: .; j_gene: TRBJ1-1; CDR3nt: TGCGCCAGCAGCTTGGGATACGGCACTGAAGCTTTCTTT; CDR3aa: CASSLGYGTEAFF
abundance: .; v_gene: TRBV28; d_gene: TRBD1; j_gene: TRBJ2-7; CDR3nt: TGTGCCAGCAGTTTCTTTAGCCAGGGGGCACACGAGCAGTACTTC; CDR3aa: CASSFFSQGAHEQYF
abundance: .; v_gene: TRBV12-3/TRBV12-4; d_gene: TRBD1; j_gene: TRBJ2-5; CDR3nt: TGTGCCAGCAGGACAGGGGGTCTAGAGACCCAGTACTTC; CDR3aa: CASRTGGLETQYF
abundance: .; v_gene: TRBV19; d_gene: .; j_gene: TRBJ1-5; CDR3nt: TGTGCCAGTAGTGAGTCAGCGGGCCAGCCCCAGCATTTT; CDR3aa: CASSESAGQPQHF
abundance: .; v_gene: TRBV7-3; d_gene: .; j_gene: TRBJ2-1; CDR3nt: TGTGCCAGCAGCCGGGACTCCCTTGCTGAGCAGTTCTTC; CDR3aa: CASSRDSLAEQFF
abundance: .; v_gene: TRBV27; d_gene: TRBD1; j_gene: TRBJ2-2; CDR3nt: TGTGCCAGCAGTATGACAGGGCGAGGACCCGGGGAGCTGTTTTTT; CDR3aa: CASSMTGRGPGELFF
abundance: .; v_gene: TRBV18; d_gene: .; j_gene: TRBJ2-7; CDR3nt: TGTGCCAGCTCACCACTGAGCGGAGCCTTCTACGAGCAGTACTTC; CDR3aa: CASSPLSGAFYEQYF
abundance: .; v_gene: TRBV18; d_gene: .; j_gene: TRBJ1-3; CDR3nt: TGTGCCAGCTCAGAAGGACAGTTCTCTGGAAACACCATATATTTT; CDR3aa: CASSEGQFSGNTIYF
abundance: .; v_gene: TRBV2; d_gene: .; j_gene: TRBJ2-7; CDR3nt: TGTGCCAGCGGACAGGGAGGGGGCTACGAGCAGTACTTC; CDR3aa: CASGQGGGYEQYF
abundance: many; v_gene: TRBV5-6; d_gene: .; j_gene: TRBJ1-6; CDR3nt: TGTGCCAGCAGCTTGGGTGACAGGACAACTTCACCCCTCCACTTT; CDR3aa: CASSLGDRTTSPLHF
abundance: .; v_gene: TRBV24-1; d_gene: TRBD1; j_gene: TRBJ2-1; CDR3nt: TGTGCCACCAGAAGAAATGGGACAGGGGGCATCGACAATGAGCAGTTCTTC; CDR3aa: CATRRNGTGGIDNEQFF
abundance: .; v_gene: TRBV7-3; d_gene: .; j_gene: TRBJ1-2; CDR3nt: TGTGCCAGCAGCTTAAACTCAGGGGAAGGGAGCTACACCTTC; CDR3aa: CASSLNSGEGSYTF
abundance: .; v_gene: TRBV7-9; d_gene: .; j_gene: TRBJ1-5; CDR3nt: TGTGCCAGCAGCCCTGGAGTCCTAGGTCTTCAGCCCCAGCATTTT; CDR3aa: CASSPGVLGLQPQHF
abundance: .; v_gene: TRBV6-5; d_gene: .; j_gene: TRBJ2-7; CDR3nt: TGTGCCAGCAGCCCGGGACTCTACGAGCAGTACTTC; CDR3aa: CASSPGLYEQYF
abundance: .; v_gene: TRBV5-1; d_gene: TRBD1; j_gene: TRBJ1-6; CDR3nt: TGCGCCAGCAGCTTGAACAGGGGGGAGAGGAATTCACCCCTCCACTTT; CDR3aa: CASSLNRGERNSPLHF
abundance: .; v_gene: TRBV7-9; d_gene: .; j_gene: TRBJ1-5; CDR3nt: TGTGCCAGCAGCCCTCAGACAGACAATCAGCCCCAGCATTTT; CDR3aa: CASSPQTDNQPQHF
abundance: .; v_gene: TRBV2; d_gene: .; j_gene: TRBJ1-6; CDR3nt: TGTGCCAGCAGTGGAGAAAATAATTCACCCCTCCACTTT; CDR3aa: CASSGENNSPLHF
abundance: .; v_gene: TRBV6-5; d_gene: .; j_gene: TRBJ2-7; CDR3nt: TGTGCCAGCAGTTACACAACAGGGCACGAGTCCTACGAGCAGTACTTC; CDR3aa: CASSYTTGHESYEQYF
abundance: .; v_gene: TRBV6-5; d_gene: .; j_gene: TRBJ2-7; CDR3nt: TGTGCCAGCAGACCCAGCGAGCTGCAAGCCTACGAGCAGTACTTC; CDR3aa: CASRPSELQAYEQYF
abundance: .; v_gene: TRBV24-1; d_gene: .; j_gene: TRBJ1-2; CDR3nt: TGTGCCACCCTGGGCTACACCTTC; CDR3aa: CATLGYTF
abundance: once; v_gene: TRBV28; d_gene: .; j_gene: TRBJ2-1; CDR3nt: TGTGCCAGCAGTTTCGGGATAGCCTATGGGAATGAGCAGTTCTTC; CDR3aa: CASSFGIAYGNEQFF
abundance: .; v_gene: TRBV7-2; d_gene: TRBD1; j_gene: TRBJ1-2; CDR3nt: TGTGCCAGCAGCTTATATGCAGGGGGCGGTGGCTACACCTTC; CDR3aa: CASSLYAGGGGYTF
abundance: .; v_gene: TRBV19; d_gene: .; j_gene: TRBJ1-4; CDR3nt: TGTGCCAGTACCCCCGGTAGGGCAGGGGCTGAAAAACTGTTTTTT; CDR3aa: CASTPGRAGAEKLFF
abundance: .; v_gene: TRBV13; d_gene: .; j_gene: TRBJ2-7; CDR3nt: TGTGCCAGCAGCTCGGGACTCCAGAGTGGCGACGAGCAGTACTTC; CDR3aa: CASSSGLQSGDEQYF
abundance: .; v_gene: TRBV19; d_gene: TRBD1; j_gene: TRBJ2-7; CDR3nt: TGTGCCAGTAGTATGCAGGGGGCCGGGGAGCAGTACTTC; CDR3aa: CASSMQGAGEQYF
abundance: .; v_gene: TRBV11-2; d_gene: TRBD1; j_gene: TRBJ2-1; CDR3nt: TGTGCCAGCGGGACAGGGGGTTTATACAATGAGCAGTTCTTC; CDR3aa: CASGTGGLYNEQFF
abundance: .; v_gene: TRBV28; d_gene: TRBD2; j_gene: TRBJ2-1; CDR3nt: TGTGCCAGCACCCCATGGGGGGGACGAGCCCCCAAGGGAGATGAGCAGTTCTTC; CDR3aa: CASTPWGGRAPKGDEQFF
abundance: .; v_gene: TRBV5-4; d_gene: .; j_gene: TRBJ2-1; CDR3nt: TGTGCCAGCAGCCGCGTGGGGGAGGCTTGGAATGAGCAGTTCTTC; CDR3aa: CASSRVGEAWNEQFF
abundance: .; v_gene: TRBV19; d_gene: .; j_gene: TRBJ2-2; CDR3nt: TGTGCCAGTAGTCAAAGGGGCGGGGACGGGGAGCTGTTTTTT; CDR3aa: CASSQRGGDGELFF
abundance: .; v_gene: TRBV24-1; d_gene: .; j_gene: TRBJ1-2; CDR3nt: TGTGCCTCCGGGGGGGATCATGGCTACACCTTC; CDR3aa: CASGGDHGYTF
abundance: .; v_gene: TRBV5-1; d_gene: .; j_gene: TRBJ2-2; CDR3nt: TGCGCCAGCAGCTTGGAGCCGACCGGGGAGCTGTTTTTT; CDR3aa: CASSLEPTGELFF
abundance: .; v_gene: TRBV11-2; d_gene: TRBD2; j_gene: TRBJ2-1; CDR3nt: TGTGCCAGCAGCTTAGAGTTCGGACTAGCGGGGGGTAACAATGAGCAGTTCTTC; CDR3aa: CASSLEFGLAGGNNEQFF
abundance: once; v_gene: TRBV15; d_gene: TRBD1; j_gene: TRBJ1-1; CDR3nt: TGTGCCACCAGCAGAGGAAGGGACAGGGGCGTGAACACTGAAGCTTTCTTT; CDR3aa: CATSRGRDRGVNTEAFF
abundance: .; v_gene: TRBV6-5; d_gene: .; j_gene: TRBJ1-4; CDR3nt: TGTGCCAGCAGTTACTCGAGATCGAGTAGAGAAAAACTGTTTTTT; CDR3aa: CASSYSRSSREKLFF
abundance: .; v_gene: TRBV3-1/TRBV3-2; d_gene: .; j_gene: TRBJ1-2; CDR3nt: TGTGCCAGCAGCCAAGTAATTGCAGGGCCTTATGGCTACACCTTC; CDR3aa: CASSQVIAGPYGYTF
abundance: .; v_gene: TRBV6-5; d_gene: TRBD1; j_gene: TRBJ1-6; CDR3nt: TGTGCCAGCAGTTGGACAGGGGGAATTGAATCACCCCTCCACTTT; CDR3aa: CASSWTGGIESPLHF
abundance: .; v_gene: TRBV27; d_gene: TRBD2; j_gene: TRBJ2-3; CDR3nt: TGTGCCAGCGGACAGCTAGCGGGGCTCACAGATACGCAGTATTTT; CDR3aa: CASGQLAGLTDTQYF
abundance: .; v_gene: TRBV6-5; d_gene: TRBD1; j_gene: TRBJ2-7; CDR3nt: TGTGCCAGCAGTACCCGACAGGGGTCGGCCGAGCAGTACTTC; CDR3aa: CASSTRQGSAEQYF
abundance: few; v_gene: TRBV15; d_gene: .; j_gene: TRBJ1-6; CDR3nt: TGTGCCACCAGCAGAGAATCCCAGGGAGGTGGTTCACCCCTCCACTTT; CDR3aa: CATSRESQGGGSPLHF
abundance: .; v_gene: TRBV14; d_gene: TRBD2; j_gene: TRBJ2-5; CDR3nt: TGTGCCAGCAGCCAGTCAGGGAGGGGTCGAGAGACCCAGTACTTC; CDR3aa: CASSQSGRGRETQYF
abundance: .; v_gene: TRBV2; d_gene: TRBD1; j_gene: TRBJ2-1; CDR3nt: TGTGCCAGCAGAGAGACAGGGGCTGACTACAATGAGCAGTTCTTC; CDR3aa: CASRETGADYNEQFF
abundance: .; v_gene: TRBV6-6; d_gene: TRBD2; j_gene: TRBJ2-1; CDR3nt: TGTGCCAGCAGTACTAGCGGGAGGTACAATGAGCAGTTCTTC; CDR3aa: CASSTSGRYNEQFF